Each of the 23 T cell receptor beta chains below was sequenced from the same sample in a study of cytomegalovirus exposure and HLA in healthy donors. Primers: 60 Vbeta forward and 13 Jbeta reverse. The table came from immunoSEQ multiplex PCR; TCRdb's copy has only in-frame clones and leaves some out. This table has about 110,000 clones, 60% to 85% appearing once. The sequencing sample was made of PBMCs. Source of these receptors: a male donor in good health and CMV-seronegative.

This chain uses TRBV9 with TRBJ2-7, with 11 bases aligning to TRBD2. The CDR3 contains 16 residues. Germline V gene lookup returns CDR1 SGDLS and CDR2 YYNGEE. Losses at the gene ends were 0 bases for V and 2 bases for J; bases not matched to a gene: 4. The DNA for the CDR3 is TGTGCCAGCAGCGTAGACCCTAGCGGGAGGACCTACGAGCAGTACTTC. This translates into CASSVDPSGRTYEQYF.

The chain carries TRBV9 and TRBJ1-1; D perhaps matches TRBD1 (6 bases). The germline V gene has CDR1 SGDLS and CDR2 YYNGEE. The V gene lost 4 bases and the J gene lost 6 bases, with 22 bases spanning the gap. The CDR3 is made up of 16 amino acids. CDR3 in DNA: TGTGCCAGCAGCTCCCGCCACGTAGGGGGTCGGGCTGAAGCTTTCTTT. Translation: CASSSRHVGGRAEAFF.

In its sample, this clone was seen once. The genes are TRBV14 and TRBJ2-2; weak D call: TRBD1 (6 bases). This CDR3 has 16 amino acids. CDR1 and CDR2 (germline): SGHDN, FVKESK. V was trimmed by 5 bases and J by 4 bases, leaving 17 bases between them. CDR3 in amino acids: CASSELQGAATGELFF. The CDR3 bases are TGTGCCAGCAGCGAATTACAGGGCGCCGCCACCGGGGAGCTGTTTTTT.

J is TRBJ1-5 and V is TRBV5-1, with TRBD1 matching over 9 bases. The CDR3 is made up of 15 amino acids. Trimming at V came to 4 bases and at J to 2 bases, leaving 4 bases not matched to a gene. Germline values: CDR1 SGHRS, CDR2 YFSETQ. This CDR3 reads CASSETGGGNQPQHF. In DNA form, the CDR3 reads TGCGCCAGCAGCGAGACAGGGGGTGGCAATCAGCCCCAGCATTTT.

The CDR3 protein is CASSPDVQGNQPQHF. CDR3 DNA sequence: TGTGCCAGCAGTCCGGACGTACAGGGCAATCAGCCCCAGCATTTT. The chain employs TRBV27 and TRBJ1-5, with a possible D match to TRBD1 (5 bases). Between the trimmed V and J ends, which lost 5 bases and 2 bases, there was a span of 13 bases. The CDR3 is 15 residues long. The germline V gene encodes CDR1 MNHEY and CDR2 SMNVEV (reference sequence).

The genes are TRBV6-4 and TRBJ2-3; possibly TRBD2 for D (6 bases). The CDR3 runs 16 residues. V dropped 4 bases and J dropped 6 bases, with 20 bases sitting between them. CDR1 MRHNA and CDR2 SNTAGT come from the germline V gene. DNA for the CDR3: TGTGCCAGCAGTGCCGGGACCGGAGGGGCCGCGGATACGCAGTATTTT. This codes for CASSAGTGGAADTQYF.

This clone has just one count. The rearrangement links TRBV25-1 to TRBJ2-1; 13 bases match TRBD2. The germline V gene encodes CDR1 MGHDK and CDR2 SYGVNS. The CDR3 runs to 14 residues. Losses at the gene ends were 8 bases for V and 8 bases for J; bases not matched to a gene: 6. Written as DNA, the CDR3 is TGTGCCAGCGGGGGGACTAGCGGGACCCATGAGCAGTTCTTC. Encoded protein: CASGGTSGTHEQFF.

V and J are TRBV27 and TRBJ2-7; 7 bases line up with TRBD1. Germline lookup yields CDR1 MNHEY and CDR2 SMNVEV (reference sequence). V gave up 1 base and J gave up 4 bases; unmatched junction bases: 4. The CDR3 loop spans 14 amino acids. CDR3 sequence reads: CASSLWGQPYEQYF. CDR3 in DNA: TGTGCCAGCAGTTTATGGGGACAGCCATACGAGCAGTACTTC.

The V and J genes are TRBV5-6 and TRBJ1-5, with D possibly being TRBD1 (5 bases). There are 15 residues in the CDR3. The germline V gene encodes CDR1 SGHDT and CDR2 YYEEEE. V was pared by 4 bases and J by 9 bases, with 20 bases between. CDR3 nucleotides: TGTGCCAGCAGCCCGAGGTGGGGCCCGGGCGTGCCCCAGCATTTT. Its translation is CASSPRWGPGVPQHF.

The V and J genes are TRBV9 and TRBJ2-1; possible D gene TRBD1, 6 bases. Germline CDR1 SGDLS, CDR2 YYNGEE. Trimming shortened V by 0 bases and J by 2 bases, and 12 bases separated the two germline ends. The CDR3 extends over 16 amino acids. For the CDR3, the DNA is TGTGCCAGCAGCGTAGCTTACAGGGCAACCTACAATGAGCAGTTCTTC. It encodes CASSVAYRATYNEQFF.

This chain uses TRBV27 with TRBJ2-3, with D perhaps TRBD2 (6 bases). The V end was cut by 3 bases, the J end by 3 bases, with 16 bases between. CDR3 length: 16 amino acids. The V gene's germline CDR1 is MNHEY and CDR2 SMNVEV (reference sequence). CDR3 protein: CASSFGGRGWTDTQYF. In DNA, the CDR3 is TGTGCCAGCAGTTTTGGAGGGCGCGGGTGGACAGATACGCAGTATTTT.

The chain uses TRBV28 and TRBJ2-7; TRBD1 agrees at 9 bases. This CDR3 contains 14 residues. Germline V CDR1 and CDR2: MDHEN, SYDVKM. The V and J ends lost 6 bases and 4 bases, in that order; junction bases with no gene match: 7. The CDR3 coding sequence is TGTGCCAGCAGCTCCGGGACAGGGAGGTACGAGCAGTACTTC. It codes for CASSSGTGRYEQYF.

The chain links TRBV5-4 to TRBJ1-1; D unresolved. The V end lost 0 bases, the J end lost 3 bases, and 6 bases lay between the germline ends. The CDR3 is 13 amino acids. The germline gives CDR1 SGHNT, CDR2 YYREEE (reference sequence). CDR3 sequence: CASSLVEHTEAFF. CDR3 DNA sequence: TGTGCCAGCAGCTTGGTAGAGCACACTGAAGCTTTCTTT.

This clone has only a few counts. The rearrangement joins TRBV5-4 to TRBJ1-1; 8 bases are a match to TRBD1. The CDR3 runs to 15 residues. Losses at the gene ends were 4 bases for V and 4 bases for J; bases not matched to a gene: 9. Germline lookup yields CDR1 SGHNT and CDR2 YYREEE (reference sequence). The CDR3: CASSTPGQGRTEAFF. The DNA of the CDR3 is TGTGCCAGCAGCACCCCAGGACAGGGACGCACTGAAGCTTTCTTT.

The V gene is TRBV4-1, the J gene TRBJ2-1, with D perhaps matching TRBD2 (6 bases). The CDR3 has 16 residues. Per the germline V gene, CDR1 is MGHRA and CDR2 is YSYEKL. Trimming took 6 bases from V and 9 from J, leaving 24 bases between them. CDR3 amino acids: CASSPMDYLGNSEQFF. CDR3 nucleotide sequence: TGCGCCAGCAGTCCCATGGACTATCTAGGAAACAGTGAGCAGTTCTTC.

The chain is built from TRBV27 and TRBJ1-5; D ambiguous. Trimming shortened V by 4 bases and J by 2 bases, and 18 bases separated the two germline ends. This CDR3 region has 17 residues. CDR1 MNHEY and CDR2 SMNVEV come from the germline V gene (reference sequence). The CDR3 region has the DNA TGTGCCAGCAGTTCGCTCGAGGCCACACGGGGCAATCAGCCCCAGCATTTT. Its protein product is CASSSLEATRGNQPQHF.

J is TRBJ2-1 and V is TRBV7-3; maybe TRBD2 (6 bases). V lost 6 bases and J 10 bases, leaving 19 bases between the germline ends. This CDR3 has 14 amino acids. Per the germline V gene, CDR1 is SGHTA and CDR2 is FQGTGA. CDR3 sequence: CASSLSGGEPEQFF. The CDR3 DNA reads TGTGCCAGCAGTTTATCCGGGGGAGAACCCGAGCAGTTCTTC.

This clone came up once. V and J are TRBV9 and TRBJ2-3, with D possibly being TRBD1 (6 bases). This CDR3 spans 15 amino acids. Between the trimmed V and J ends, which lost 0 bases and 4 bases, there was a span of 12 bases. CDR1 is SGDLS and CDR2 is YYNGEE in the germline V gene. As DNA, the CDR3 is TGTGCCAGCAGCGTAGTACAGGGCCCGTCAGATACGCAGTATTTT. Its protein is CASSVVQGPSDTQYF.

This chain connects TRBV7-9 to TRBJ2-5; 8 bases are shared with TRBD1. The CDR3 runs 15 residues. Unmatched junction bases numbered 5, after V lost 1 base and J lost 4 bases. Germline CDR1 is SEHNR and CDR2 is FQNEAQ (reference sequence). The CDR3 sequence: CASSLGLGQGETQYF. CDR3 nucleotide sequence: TGTGCCAGCAGCTTAGGTTTAGGACAGGGAGAGACCCAGTACTTC.

V gene TRBV5-1 combines with J gene TRBJ1-2, with a tentative D call TRBD1 (5 bases). The V end was cut by 3 bases, the J end by 4 bases, with 13 bases between. The germline V gene has CDR1 SGHRS and CDR2 YFSETQ. The CDR3 is 14 residues long. As DNA, the CDR3 is TGCGCCAGCAGCTCCAGGGTCGAAGGCTATGGCTACACCTTC. Protein: CASSSRVEGYGYTF. The variable domain in full, completed from reference TRBV5-1 and TRBJ1-2, reads KAGVTQTPRYLIKTRGQQVTLSCSPISGHRSVSWYQQTPGQGLQFLFEYFSETQRNKGNFPGRFSGRQFSNSRSEMNVSTLELGDSALYLCASSSRVEGYGYTFGSGTRLTVV.

The chain uses TRBV18 and TRBJ2-3, with a weak D call TRBD2 (5 bases). V was pared by 3 bases and J by 1 base, with 17 bases between. CDR1 KGHSH and CDR2 LQKENI come from the germline V gene. The CDR3 extends over 17 amino acids. CDR3 DNA sequence: TGTGCCAGCTCACCTTCATTGACTATGCGGGGCACAGATACGCAGTATTTT. Its translation: CASSPSLTMRGTDTQYF.

This chain uses TRBV27 with TRBJ2-4, with TRBD1 as a possible D gene (6 bases). V was trimmed by 3 bases and J by 2 bases, leaving 11 bases between them. CDR3 length: 15 residues. Germline lookup yields CDR1 MNHEY and CDR2 SMNVEV (reference sequence). The DNA for the CDR3 is TGTGCCAGCAGTTTGGGGGCCTTTTCCAAAAACATTCAGTACTTC. Its translation: CASSLGAFSKNIQYF.

The table lists this clone with a count of one. The chain couples TRBV15 to TRBJ1-6, with 8 bases identical to TRBD1. The ends lost 3 bases at V and 6 bases at J; junction bases unmatched: 10. This CDR3 has 17 amino acids. Germline lookup yields CDR1 LNHNV and CDR2 YYDKDF (reference sequence). CDR3 in DNA: TGTGCCACCAGCAGTCTAACAGGGGGTATAATTAATTCACCCCTCCACTTT. It translates to CATSSLTGGIINSPLHF.